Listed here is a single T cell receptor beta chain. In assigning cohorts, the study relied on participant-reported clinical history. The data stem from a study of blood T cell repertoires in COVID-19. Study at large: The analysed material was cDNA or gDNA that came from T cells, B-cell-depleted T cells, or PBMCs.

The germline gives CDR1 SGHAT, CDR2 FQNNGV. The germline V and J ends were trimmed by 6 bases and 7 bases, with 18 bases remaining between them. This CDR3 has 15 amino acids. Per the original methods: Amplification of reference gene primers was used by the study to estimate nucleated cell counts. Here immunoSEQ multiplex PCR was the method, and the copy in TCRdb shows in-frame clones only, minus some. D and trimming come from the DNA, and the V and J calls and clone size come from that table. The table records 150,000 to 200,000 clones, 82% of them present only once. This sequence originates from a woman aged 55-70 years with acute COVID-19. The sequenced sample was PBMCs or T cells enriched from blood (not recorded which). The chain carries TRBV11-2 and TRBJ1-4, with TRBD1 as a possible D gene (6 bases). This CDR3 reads CASSTFRGKGEKLFF. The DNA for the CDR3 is TGTGCCAGCAGTACTTTCAGGGGAAAAGGTGAAAAACTGTTTTTT.